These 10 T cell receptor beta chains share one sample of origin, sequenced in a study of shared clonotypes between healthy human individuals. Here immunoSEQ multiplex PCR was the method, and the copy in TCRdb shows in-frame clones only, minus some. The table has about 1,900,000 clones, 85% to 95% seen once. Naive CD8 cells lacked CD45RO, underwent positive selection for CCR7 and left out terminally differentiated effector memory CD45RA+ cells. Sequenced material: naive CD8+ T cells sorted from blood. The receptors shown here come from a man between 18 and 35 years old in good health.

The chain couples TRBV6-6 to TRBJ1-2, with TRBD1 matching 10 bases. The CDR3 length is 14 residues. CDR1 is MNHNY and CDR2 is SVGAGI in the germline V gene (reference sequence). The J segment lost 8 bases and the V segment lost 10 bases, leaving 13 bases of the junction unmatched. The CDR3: CATENWTGGEGYTF. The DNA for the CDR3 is TGTGCCACCGAAAACTGGACAGGGGGAGAGGGCTACACCTTC.

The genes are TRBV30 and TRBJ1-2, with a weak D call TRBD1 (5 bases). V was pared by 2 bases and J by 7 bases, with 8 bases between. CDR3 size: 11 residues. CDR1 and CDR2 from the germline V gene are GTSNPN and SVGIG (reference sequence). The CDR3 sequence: CAWSQGLGYTF. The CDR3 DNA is TGTGCCTGGAGTCAGGGTCTTGGCTACACCTTC.

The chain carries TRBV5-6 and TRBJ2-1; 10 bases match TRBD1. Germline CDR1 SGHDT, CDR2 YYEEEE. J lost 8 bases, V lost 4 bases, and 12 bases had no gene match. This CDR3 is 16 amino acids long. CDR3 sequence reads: CASSIGRDRGPDEQFF. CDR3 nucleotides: TGTGCCAGCAGCATTGGCCGGGACAGGGGCCCGGATGAGCAGTTCTTC.

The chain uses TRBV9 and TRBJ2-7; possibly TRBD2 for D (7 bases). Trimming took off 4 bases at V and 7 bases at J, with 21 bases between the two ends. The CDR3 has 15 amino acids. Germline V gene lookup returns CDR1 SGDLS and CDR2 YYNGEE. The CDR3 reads CASSPQDGGPLEQYF. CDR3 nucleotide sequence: TGTGCCAGCAGCCCTCAGGACGGGGGGCCCCTAGAGCAGTACTTC.

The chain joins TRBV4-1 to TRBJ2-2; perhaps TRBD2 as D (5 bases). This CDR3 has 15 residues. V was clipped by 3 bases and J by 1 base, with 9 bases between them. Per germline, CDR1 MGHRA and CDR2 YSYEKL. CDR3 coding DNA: TGCGCCAGCAGCCATAGTGGAGGGAACACCGGGGAGCTGTTTTTT. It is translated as CASSHSGGNTGELFF.

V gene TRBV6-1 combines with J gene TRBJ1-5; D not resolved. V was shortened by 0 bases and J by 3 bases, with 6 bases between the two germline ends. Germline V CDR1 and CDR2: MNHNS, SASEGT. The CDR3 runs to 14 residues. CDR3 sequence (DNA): TGTGCCAGCAGTGAAGCGGAGTACAATCAGCCCCAGCATTTT. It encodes CASSEAEYNQPQHF.

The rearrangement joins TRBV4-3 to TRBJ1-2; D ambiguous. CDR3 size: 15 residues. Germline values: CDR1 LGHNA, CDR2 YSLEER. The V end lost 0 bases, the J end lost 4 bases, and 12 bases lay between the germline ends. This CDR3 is CASSQEGEGSYGYTF. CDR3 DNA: TGCGCCAGCAGCCAAGAAGGCGAGGGTTCCTATGGCTACACCTTC.

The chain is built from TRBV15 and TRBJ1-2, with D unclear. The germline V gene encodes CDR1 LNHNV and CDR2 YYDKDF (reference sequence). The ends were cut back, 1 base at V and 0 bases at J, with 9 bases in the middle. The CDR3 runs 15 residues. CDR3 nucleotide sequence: TGTGCCACCAGCAGAGCTTCGTTACCTAACTATGGCTACACCTTC. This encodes CATSRASLPNYGYTF. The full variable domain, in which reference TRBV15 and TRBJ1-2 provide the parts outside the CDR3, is DAMVIQNPRYQVTQFGKPVTLSCSQTLNHNVMYWYQQKSSQAPKLLFHYYDKDFNNEADTPDNFQSRRPNTSFCFLDIRSPGLGDTAMYLCATSRASLPNYGYTFGSGTRLTVV.

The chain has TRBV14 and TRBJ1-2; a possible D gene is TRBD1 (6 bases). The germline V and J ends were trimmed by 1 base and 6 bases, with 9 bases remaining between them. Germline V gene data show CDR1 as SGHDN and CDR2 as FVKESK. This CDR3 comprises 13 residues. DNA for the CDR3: TGTGCCAGCAGCCAAGTCTCAGGGGATGGCTACACCTTC. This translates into CASSQVSGDGYTF. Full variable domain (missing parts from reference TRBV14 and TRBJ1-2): EAGVTQFPSHSVIEKGQTVTLRCDPISGHDNLYWYRRVMGKEIKFLLHFVKESKQDESGMPNNRFLAERTGGTYSTLKVQPAELEDSGVYFCASSQVSGDGYTFGSGTRLTVV.

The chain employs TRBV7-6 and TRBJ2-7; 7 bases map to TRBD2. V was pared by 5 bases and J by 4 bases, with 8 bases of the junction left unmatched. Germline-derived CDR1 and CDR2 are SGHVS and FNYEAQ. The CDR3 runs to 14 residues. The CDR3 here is CASSPQRGSYEQYF. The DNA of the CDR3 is TGTGCCAGCAGCCCCCAGCGGGGCTCATACGAGCAGTACTTC.